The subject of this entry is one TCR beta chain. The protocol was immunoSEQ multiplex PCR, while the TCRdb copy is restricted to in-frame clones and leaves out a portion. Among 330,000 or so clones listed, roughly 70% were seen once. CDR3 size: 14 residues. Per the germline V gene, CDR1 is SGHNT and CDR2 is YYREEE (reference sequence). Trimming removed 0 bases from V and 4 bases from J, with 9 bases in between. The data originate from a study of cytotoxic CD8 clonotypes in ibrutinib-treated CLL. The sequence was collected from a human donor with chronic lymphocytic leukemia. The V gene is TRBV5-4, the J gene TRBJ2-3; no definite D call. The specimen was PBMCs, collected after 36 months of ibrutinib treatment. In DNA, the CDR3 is TGTGCCAGCAGCTTGGTTCTAGAATCAGATACGCAGTATTTT. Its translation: CASSLVLESDTQYF. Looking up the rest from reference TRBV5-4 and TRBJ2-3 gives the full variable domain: ETGVTQSPTHLIKTRGQQVTLRCSSQSGHNTVSWYQQALGQGPQFIFQYYREEENGRGNFPPRFSGLQFPNYSSELNVNALELDDSALYLCASSLVLESDTQYFGPGTRLTVL.